The count of the clone carrying this TCR beta chain is one. Its cognate antigen is unknown. Vbeta (60) and Jbeta (13) primers were used in the PCR. Clones were sequenced by immunoSEQ multiplex PCR, and TCRdb holds only the in-frame ones, with some missing. The sample consists of about 96,000 clones, under 85% of them appearing once. This sample is part of a study of cytomegalovirus exposure and HLA in healthy donors. The study, taken as a whole, reports: Per a prior analysis, the majority of TCR beta V segments were productive roughly 87% or roughly 30% of the time. CMV serostatus stood as the only immune exposure information on hand. Indistinguishable V segments such as TRBV6-2 and TRBV6-3 were excluded. Within a later analysis, the majority of CMV-associated TCR beta chains appeared HLA-restricted.

Germline V gene lookup returns CDR1 MNHNS and CDR2 SASEGT. CDR3 length: 13 amino acids. V was shortened by 2 bases and J by 4 bases, with 8 bases between the two germline ends. The sequenced sample consisted of PBMCs. This clonotype was obtained from a female donor in good health and CMV-seropositive. This sequence joins TRBV6-1 and TRBJ2-5; D is unclear. CDR3 region: CASSETWRETQYF. CDR3 sequence (DNA): TGTGCCAGCAGTGAAACTTGGAGAGAGACCCAGTACTTC.